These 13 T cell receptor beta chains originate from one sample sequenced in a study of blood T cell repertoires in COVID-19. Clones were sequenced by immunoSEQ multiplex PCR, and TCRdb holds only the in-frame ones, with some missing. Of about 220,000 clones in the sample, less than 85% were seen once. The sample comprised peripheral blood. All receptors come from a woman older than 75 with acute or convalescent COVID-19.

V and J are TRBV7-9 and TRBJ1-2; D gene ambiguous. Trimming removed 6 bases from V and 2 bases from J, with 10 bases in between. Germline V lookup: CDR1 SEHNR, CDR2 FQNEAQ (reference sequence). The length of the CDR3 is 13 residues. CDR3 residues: CASSPTVNYGYTF. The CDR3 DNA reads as TGTGCCAGCAGTCCAACTGTAAACTATGGCTACACCTTC. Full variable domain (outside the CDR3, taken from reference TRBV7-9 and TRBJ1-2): DTGVSQNPRHKITKRGQNVTFRCDPISEHNRLYWYRQTLGQGPEFLTYFQNEAQLEKSRLLSDRFSAERPKGSFSTLEIQRTEQGDSAMYLCASSPTVNYGYTFGSGTRLTVV.

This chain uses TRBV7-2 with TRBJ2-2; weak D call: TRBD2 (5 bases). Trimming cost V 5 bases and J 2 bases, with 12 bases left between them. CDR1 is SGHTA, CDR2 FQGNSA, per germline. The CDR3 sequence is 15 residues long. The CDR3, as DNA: TGTGCCAGCAGCCCAAGCGGTGGCAACACCGGGGAGCTGTTTTTT. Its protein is CASSPSGGNTGELFF.

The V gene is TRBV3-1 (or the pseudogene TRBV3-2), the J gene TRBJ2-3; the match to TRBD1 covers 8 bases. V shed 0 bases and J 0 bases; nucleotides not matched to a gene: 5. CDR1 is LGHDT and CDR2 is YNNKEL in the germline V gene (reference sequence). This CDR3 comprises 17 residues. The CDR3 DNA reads TGTGCCAGCAGCCAAGAAACAGGGGGAAGTAGCACAGATACGCAGTATTTT. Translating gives CASSQETGGSSTDTQYF.

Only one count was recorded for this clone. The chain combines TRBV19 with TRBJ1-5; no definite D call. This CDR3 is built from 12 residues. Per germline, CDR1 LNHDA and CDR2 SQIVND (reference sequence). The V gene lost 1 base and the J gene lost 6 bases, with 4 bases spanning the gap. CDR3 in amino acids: CASSIGSQPQHF. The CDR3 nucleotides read TGTGCCAGTAGTATAGGGAGTCAGCCCCAGCATTTT.

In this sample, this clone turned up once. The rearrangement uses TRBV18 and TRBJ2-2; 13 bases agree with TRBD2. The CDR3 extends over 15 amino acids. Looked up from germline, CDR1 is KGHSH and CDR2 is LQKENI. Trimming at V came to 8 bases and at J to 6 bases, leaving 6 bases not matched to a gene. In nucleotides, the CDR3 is TGTGCCAGCGAAGGACTAGCGGGGGCGGCCGGGGAGCTGTTTTTT. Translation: CASEGLAGAAGELFF.

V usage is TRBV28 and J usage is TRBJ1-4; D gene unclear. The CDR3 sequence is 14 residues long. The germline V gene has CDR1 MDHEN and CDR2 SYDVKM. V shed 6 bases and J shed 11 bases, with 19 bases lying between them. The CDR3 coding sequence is TGTGCCAGCAGCGCCTCCGGCTCCCGCGGGAAACTGTTTTTT. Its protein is CASSASGSRGKLFF.

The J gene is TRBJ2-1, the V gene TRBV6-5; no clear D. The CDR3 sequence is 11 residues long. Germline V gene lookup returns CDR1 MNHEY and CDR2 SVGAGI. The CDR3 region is CACGSYNEQFF. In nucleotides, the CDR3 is TGTGCTTGCGGCTCCTACAATGAGCAGTTCTTC.

CDR3 region: CASSLFGNTIYF. CDR3 DNA: TGTGCCAGCAGTCTATTTGGAAACACCATATATTTT. The rearrangement joins TRBV3-1 (or the pseudogene TRBV3-2) to TRBJ1-3; no clear D. The V gene lost 6 bases and the J gene lost 3 bases, with 6 bases spanning the gap. In germline, CDR1 is LGHDT, CDR2 YNNKEL (reference sequence). The CDR3 runs 12 residues.

CDR3 sequence reads: CASRVPRSYYEQYF. As DNA, the CDR3 is TGTGCCAGCAGAGTACCCAGGTCGTACTACGAGCAGTACTTC. The chain links TRBV21-1 to TRBJ2-7; whether TRBD1, the table's D call, matches the DNA was not checked. TRBV21-1 constitutes a pseudogene. This CDR3 is built from 14 residues.

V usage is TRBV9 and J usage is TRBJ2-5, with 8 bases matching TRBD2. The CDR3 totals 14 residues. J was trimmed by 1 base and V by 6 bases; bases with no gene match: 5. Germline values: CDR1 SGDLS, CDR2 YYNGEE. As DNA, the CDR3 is TGTGCCAGCAATCGCGGGGGGACCCAAGAGACCCAGTACTTC. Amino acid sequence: CASNRGGTQETQYF. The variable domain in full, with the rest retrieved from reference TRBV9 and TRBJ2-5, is DSGVTQTPKHLITATGQRVTLRCSPRSGDLSVYWYQQSLDQGLQFLIQYYNGEERAKGNILERFSAQQFPDLHSELNLSSLELGDSALYFCASNRGGTQETQYFGPGTRLLVL.

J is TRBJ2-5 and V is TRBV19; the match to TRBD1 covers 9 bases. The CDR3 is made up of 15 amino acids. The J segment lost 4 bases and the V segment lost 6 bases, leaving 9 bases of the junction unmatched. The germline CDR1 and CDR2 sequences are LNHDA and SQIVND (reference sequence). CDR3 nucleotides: TGTGCCAGTAGATACGGACAGGGGATCGGAGAGACCCAGTACTTC. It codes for CASRYGQGIGETQYF.

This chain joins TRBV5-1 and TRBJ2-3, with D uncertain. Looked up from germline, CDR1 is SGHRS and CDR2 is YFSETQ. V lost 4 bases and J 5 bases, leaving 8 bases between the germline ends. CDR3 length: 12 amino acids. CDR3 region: CASSPPGDTQYF. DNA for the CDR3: TGCGCCAGCAGCCCCCCCGGAGATACGCAGTATTTT.

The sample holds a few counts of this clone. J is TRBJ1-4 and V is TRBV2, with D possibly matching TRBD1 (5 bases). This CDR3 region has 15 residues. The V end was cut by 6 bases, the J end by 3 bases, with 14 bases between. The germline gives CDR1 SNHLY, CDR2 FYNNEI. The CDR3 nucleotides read TGTGCCAGCAGCCTGACGGGGGGTGCTAATGAAAAACTGTTTTTT. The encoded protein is CASSLTGGANEKLFF.